The source of this T cell receptor beta chain is a study of blood T cells in healthy people across ages. Next came a second PCR, run for 7 to 11 cycles, which used a sample-barcoded 5' primer along with a J-beta primer mix. One entry per CDR3 protein, called by TCRdb with MiXCR from the 5' RACE reads. This table has 1.5 million to 2 million distinct CDR3 sequences, about 50% appearing once. The V gene lost 4 bases and the J gene lost 1 base, with 11 bases spanning the gap. Germline CDR1 and CDR2: LGHNA and YSLEER. The CDR3 extends over 15 amino acids. The clonotype was recovered from a woman aged 40 to 50 in good health. The J gene is TRBJ2-1, the V gene TRBV4-3, with D possibly matching TRBD1 (5 bases). Material: blood. Here the CDR3 reads CASSLIRDSYNEQFF. In DNA, the CDR3 is TGCGCCAGCAGCCTTATCAGGGATTCCTACAATGAGCAGTTCTTC.